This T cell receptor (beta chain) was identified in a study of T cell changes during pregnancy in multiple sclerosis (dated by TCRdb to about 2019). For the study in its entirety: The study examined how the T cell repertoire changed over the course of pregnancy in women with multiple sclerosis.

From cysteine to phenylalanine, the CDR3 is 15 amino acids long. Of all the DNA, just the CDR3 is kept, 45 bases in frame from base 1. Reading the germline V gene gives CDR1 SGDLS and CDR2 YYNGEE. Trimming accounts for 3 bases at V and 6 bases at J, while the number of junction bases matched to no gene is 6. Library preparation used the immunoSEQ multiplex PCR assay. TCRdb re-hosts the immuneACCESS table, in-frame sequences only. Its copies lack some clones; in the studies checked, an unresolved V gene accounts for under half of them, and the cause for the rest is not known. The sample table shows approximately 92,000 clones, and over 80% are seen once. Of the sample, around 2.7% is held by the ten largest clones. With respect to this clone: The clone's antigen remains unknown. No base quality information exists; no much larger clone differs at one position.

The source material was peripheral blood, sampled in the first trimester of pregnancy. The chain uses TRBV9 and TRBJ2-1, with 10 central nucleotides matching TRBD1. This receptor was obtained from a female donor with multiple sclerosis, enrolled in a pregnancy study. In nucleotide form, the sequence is TGTGCCAGCAGCGCTCAAGACAGGGGGCTCAATGAGCAGTTCTTC. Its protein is CASSAQDRGLNEQFF.